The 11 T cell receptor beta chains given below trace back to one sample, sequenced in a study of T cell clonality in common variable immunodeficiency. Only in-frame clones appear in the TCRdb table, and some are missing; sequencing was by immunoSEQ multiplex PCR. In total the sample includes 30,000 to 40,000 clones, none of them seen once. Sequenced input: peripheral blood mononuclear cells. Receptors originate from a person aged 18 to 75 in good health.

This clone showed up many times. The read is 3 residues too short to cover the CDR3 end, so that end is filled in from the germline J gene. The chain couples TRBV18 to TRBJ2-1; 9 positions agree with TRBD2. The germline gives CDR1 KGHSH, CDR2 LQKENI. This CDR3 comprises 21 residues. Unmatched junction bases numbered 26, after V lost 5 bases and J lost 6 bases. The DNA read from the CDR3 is TGTGCCAGCTCAAATTCGCCACGGGGAGCGGGGGGCCCCAGCGGGAGCAATGAG. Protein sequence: CASSNSPRGAGGPSGSNE. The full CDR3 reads CASSNSPRGAGGPSGSNEQFF.

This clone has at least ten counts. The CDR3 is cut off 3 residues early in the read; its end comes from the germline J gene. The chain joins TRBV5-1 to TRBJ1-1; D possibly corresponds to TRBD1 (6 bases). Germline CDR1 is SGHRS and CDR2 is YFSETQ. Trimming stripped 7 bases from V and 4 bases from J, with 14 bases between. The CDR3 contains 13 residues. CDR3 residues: CASARGEGTEAFF. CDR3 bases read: TGCGCCAGCGCCAGGGGTGAGGGCACTGAA.

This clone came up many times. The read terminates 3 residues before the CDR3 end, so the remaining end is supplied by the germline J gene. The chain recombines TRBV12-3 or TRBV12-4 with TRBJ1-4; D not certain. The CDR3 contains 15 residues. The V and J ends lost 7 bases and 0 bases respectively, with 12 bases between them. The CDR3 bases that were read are TGTGCCAGCACCCATTCGGTTGCAACTAATGAAAAA. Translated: CASTHSVATNEK. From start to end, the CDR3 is CASTHSVATNEKLFF.

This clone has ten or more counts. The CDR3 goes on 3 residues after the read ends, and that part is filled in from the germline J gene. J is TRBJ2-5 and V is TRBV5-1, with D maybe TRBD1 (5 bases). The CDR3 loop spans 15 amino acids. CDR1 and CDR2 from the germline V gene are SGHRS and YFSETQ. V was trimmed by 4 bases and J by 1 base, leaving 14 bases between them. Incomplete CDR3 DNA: TGCGCCAGCAGCCCCTCGGGCCAGGGCCAAGAGACC. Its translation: CASSPSGQGQET. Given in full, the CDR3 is CASSPSGQGQETQYF. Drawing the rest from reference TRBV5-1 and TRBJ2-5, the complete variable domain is KAGVTQTPRYLIKTRGQQVTLSCSPISGHRSVSWYQQTPGQGLQFLFEYFSETQRNKGNFPGRFSGRQFSNSRSEMNVSTLELGDSALYLCASSPSGQGQETQYFGPGTRLLVL.

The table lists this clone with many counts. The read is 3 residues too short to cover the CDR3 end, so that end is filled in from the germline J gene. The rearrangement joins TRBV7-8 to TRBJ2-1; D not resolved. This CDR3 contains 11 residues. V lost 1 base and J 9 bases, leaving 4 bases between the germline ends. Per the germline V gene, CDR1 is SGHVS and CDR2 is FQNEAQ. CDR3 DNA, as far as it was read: TGTGCCAGCAGCTTAGGTAGTGAG. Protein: CASSLGSE. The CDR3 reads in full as CASSLGSEQFF.

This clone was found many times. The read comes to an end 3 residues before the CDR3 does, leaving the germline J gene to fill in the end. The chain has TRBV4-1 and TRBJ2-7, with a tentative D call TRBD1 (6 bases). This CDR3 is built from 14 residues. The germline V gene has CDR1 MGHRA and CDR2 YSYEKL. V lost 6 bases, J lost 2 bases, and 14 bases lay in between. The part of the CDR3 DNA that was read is TGCGCCAGCAGACAAACAGGGAACACCTACGAG. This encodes CASRQTGNTYE. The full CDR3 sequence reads CASRQTGNTYEQYF.

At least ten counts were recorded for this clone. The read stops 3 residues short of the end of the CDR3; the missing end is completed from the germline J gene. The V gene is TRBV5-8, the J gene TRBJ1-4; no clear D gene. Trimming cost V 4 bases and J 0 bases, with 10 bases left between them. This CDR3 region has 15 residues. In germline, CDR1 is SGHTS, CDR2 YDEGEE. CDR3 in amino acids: CASSLLFTTNEKLFF. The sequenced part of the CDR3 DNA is TGTGCCAGCAGCCTACTTTTTACAACTAATGAAAAA.

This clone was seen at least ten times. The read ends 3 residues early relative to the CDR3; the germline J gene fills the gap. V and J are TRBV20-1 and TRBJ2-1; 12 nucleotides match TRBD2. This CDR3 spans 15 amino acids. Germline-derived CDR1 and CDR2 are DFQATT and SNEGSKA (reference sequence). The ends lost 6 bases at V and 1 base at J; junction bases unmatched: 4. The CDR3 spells CSAVTSGSSYNEQFF. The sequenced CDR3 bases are TGCAGTGCAGTGACTAGCGGGAGTTCCTACAATGAG.

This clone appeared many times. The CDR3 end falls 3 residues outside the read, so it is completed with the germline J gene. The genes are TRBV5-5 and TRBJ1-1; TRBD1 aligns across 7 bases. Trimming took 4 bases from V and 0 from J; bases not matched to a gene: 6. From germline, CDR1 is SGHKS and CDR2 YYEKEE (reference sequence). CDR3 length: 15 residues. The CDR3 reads CASSLRDRMNTEAFF. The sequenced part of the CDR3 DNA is TGTGCCAGCAGCCTGCGGGACAGAATGAACACTGAA.

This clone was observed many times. CDR3 DNA (partial): TGCGCCAGCAGCACCGGGTGGGGGCTCGAGACTGAA. Translated: CASSTGWGLETE. The entire CDR3 protein reads CASSTGWGLETEAFF. V is TRBV5-1 and J is TRBJ1-1, with TRBD1 as a possible D gene (6 bases). The read ends 3 residues before the CDR3 terminus; that terminus is restored from the germline J gene. CDR1 and CDR2 from the germline V gene are SGHRS and YFSETQ. The CDR3 runs to 15 residues. The germline V and J ends were trimmed by 4 bases and 5 bases, with 18 bases remaining between them.

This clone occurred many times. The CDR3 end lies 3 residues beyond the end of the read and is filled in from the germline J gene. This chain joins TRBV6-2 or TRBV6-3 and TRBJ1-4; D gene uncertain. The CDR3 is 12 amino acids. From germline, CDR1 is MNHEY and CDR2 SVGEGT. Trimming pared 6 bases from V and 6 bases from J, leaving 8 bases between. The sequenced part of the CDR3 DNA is TGTGCCAGCAGCCCGGTGGATGAAAAA. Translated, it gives CASSPVDEK. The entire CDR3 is CASSPVDEKLFF.